A selection of T cell receptor beta chains follows, all from one sample in a study of control samples from healthy donors and cancer patients. The method was immunoSEQ multiplex PCR; TCRdb's version includes in-frame clones alone and lacks a portion of them. The sample consists of over 150,000 clones, 90% to 95% of them appearing once. Sample: PBMCs. Receptors were obtained from a man aged 55 to 70 with colorectal cancer. Both conserved end residues are trimmed from each CDR3.

CDR3 protein | J gene | V gene | CDR3 length
ASSLDRGDSYEQY | TRBJ2-7 | TRBV6-5 | 13
ASSQDPPPNTGELF | TRBJ2-2 | TRBV4-2 | 14
ASSRRGGQLNEKLF | TRBJ1-4 | TRBV6-6 | 14
ASSSVGTSREQY | TRBJ2-7 | TRBV7-2 | 12
ASSIASGGEKTQY | TRBJ2-5 | TRBV19 | 13
ASSPGKGARSTEAF | TRBJ1-1 | TRBV7-9 | 14
ASSYDAVGVTGELF | TRBJ2-2 | TRBV5-1 | 14
ASSSGGGAPYEQY | TRBJ2-7 | TRBV6-5 | 13
ASSSTGNTIY | TRBJ1-3 | TRBV2 | 10
ASSITGGAETQY | TRBJ2-5 | TRBV19 | 12
ASSAGRDSTFYEQY | TRBJ2-7 | TRBV6-1 | 14
ASSVDSNYGYT | TRBJ1-2 | TRBV5-5 | 11
ASSPEGGFNYGYT | TRBJ1-2 | TRBV5-1 | 13
ASSQVVAEAF | TRBJ1-1 | TRBV14 | 10
ASSLARGLAGRPYEQY | TRBJ2-7 | TRBV7-9 | 16
ASRGLGYT | TRBJ1-2 | TRBV9 | 8
ASSPLRARYGYT | TRBJ1-2 | TRBV7-8 | 12
ASSIGAGGLANYGYT | TRBJ1-2 | TRBV19 | 15
ASSQEGQGVGGYT | TRBJ1-2 | TRBV4-3 | 13
ASSFTGQLRTEAF | TRBJ1-1 | TRBV5-1 | 13
ASSQADRGRRYGYT | TRBJ1-2 | TRBV27 | 14
ASSQDEIAEYPQETQY | TRBJ2-5 | TRBV3-1/TRBV3-2 | 16
ASSLDGAGPYEQY | TRBJ2-7 | TRBV7-9 | 13
ASSDGRETQY | TRBJ2-5 | TRBV12-3/TRBV12-4 | 10
ASSLAPRVSNQPQH | TRBJ1-5 | TRBV5-8 | 14
ASRQGWSPLH | TRBJ1-6 | TRBV6-5 | 10
ASSPSTGISYEQY | TRBJ2-7 | TRBV18 | 13
AWSARDGLPTIY | TRBJ1-3 | TRBV30 | 12
ATSDLAGGQETQY | TRBJ2-5 | TRBV24-1 | 13
ASSQSILGQDTEAF | TRBJ1-1 | TRBV4-3 | 14
ATSDPASGGARAGELF | TRBJ2-2 | TRBV24-1 | 16
ARSGGPRETQY | TRBJ2-5 | TRBV10-2 | 11
ASSRDGDYEQY | TRBJ2-7 | TRBV5-1 | 11
ASSAEGTSGGESYNEQF | TRBJ2-1 | TRBV5-8 | 17
ASTTSFGGDEQF | TRBJ2-1 | TRBV16 | 12
AWFNGQGSNEQF | TRBJ2-1 | TRBV30 | 12
SVGAGGAGELF | TRBJ2-2 | TRBV29-1 | 11
ASSPPGTAGYT | TRBJ1-2 | TRBV4-2 | 11
ASSPELPYGYT | TRBJ1-2 | TRBV7-2 | 11
ASSSLGIISGTEAF | TRBJ1-1 | TRBV6-5 | 14